Following are 12 T cell receptor beta chains from one sample sequenced in a study of T cell responses to AZD1222 COVID-19 vaccine. TCRdb keeps only in-frame clones here, not all; method: immunoSEQ multiplex PCR. The sample has roughly 67,000 clones, roughly 86% seen once; the top ten hold roughly 8%. Sequencing used peripheral blood, obtained on day 0 of AZD1222 vaccination. These receptors were obtained from an adult in good health.

The gene calls are TRBV9 and TRBJ2-7, with D perhaps assigned TRBD1 or TRBD2 (6 bases each). This CDR3 region has 14 residues. Germline loops: CDR1 SGDLS, CDR2 YYNGEE. The V gene lost 3 bases and the J gene lost 7 bases, with 17 bases spanning the gap. The CDR3 DNA follows: TGTGCCAGCAGCGCCCGGTGGGGGGCGGGGGAGCAGTACTTC. It specifies CASSARWGAGEQYF. Using reference TRBV9 and TRBJ2-7 for the parts outside the CDR3, the full variable domain is DSGVTQTPKHLITATGQRVTLRCSPRSGDLSVYWYQQSLDQGLQFLIQYYNGEERAKGNILERFSAQQFPDLHSELNLSSLELGDSALYFCASSARWGAGEQYFGPGTRLTVT.

The genes are TRBV19 and TRBJ2-3; the match to TRBD1 covers 8 bases. This CDR3 region has 16 residues. CDR1 LNHDA and CDR2 SQIVND come from the germline V gene (reference sequence). Unmatched junction bases numbered 8, after V lost 5 bases and J lost 1 base. The chain's CDR3 is CASSGTPGQGTDTQYF. CDR3 in DNA: TGTGCCAGTAGTGGAACCCCGGGACAGGGCACAGATACGCAGTATTTT.

This clone was counted between two and nine times. The gene calls are TRBV3-1 (or the pseudogene TRBV3-2) and TRBJ1-2, with D unresolved. Germline CDR1 reads LGHDT; CDR2 reads YNNKEL (reference sequence). The V gene lost 4 bases and the J gene lost 8 bases, with 14 bases spanning the gap. This CDR3 is built from 13 residues. The CDR3 is CASSLDERWGYTF. CDR3 DNA sequence: TGTGCCAGCAGCCTGGATGAGCGTTGGGGCTACACCTTC.

V is TRBV18 and J is TRBJ2-7; the D gene is possibly TRBD2 (5 bases). Trimming shortened V by 2 bases and J by 6 bases, and 11 bases separated the two germline ends. Germline V gives CDR1 KGHSH, CDR2 LQKENI. The CDR3 sequence is 13 residues long. The CDR3 DNA sequence: TGTGCCAGCTCACCAAAGGGTGGAGGCGAGCAGTACTTC. Its translation is CASSPKGGGEQYF.

The chain carries TRBV7-8 and TRBJ2-5; 11 positions match TRBD2. J was trimmed by 5 bases and V by 5 bases; bases with no gene match: 4. This CDR3 is built from 14 residues. Germline CDR1 SGHVS, CDR2 FQNEAQ. CDR3 coding DNA: TGTGCCAGCAGCCAGACTAGCGGGATGGAGACCCAGTACTTC. It translates to CASSQTSGMETQYF.

This clone was seen more than once but under ten times. This chain joins TRBV7-2 and TRBJ1-1; a possible D gene is TRBD1 (6 bases). Trimming shortened V by 1 base and J by 9 bases, and 18 bases separated the two germline ends. The germline gives CDR1 SGHTA, CDR2 FQGNSA. The CDR3 is made up of 15 amino acids. CDR3 in amino acids: CASSLVAPTGFQAFF. The CDR3 DNA reads as TGTGCCAGCAGCTTAGTCGCGCCTACAGGGTTCCAAGCTTTCTTT.

This clone was seen a single time. The rearrangement links TRBV6-5 to TRBJ1-6; 7 bases align to TRBD1. CDR3 length: 14 residues. Per the germline V gene, CDR1 is MNHEY and CDR2 is SVGAGI. The ends lost 2 bases at V and 9 bases at J; junction bases unmatched: 4. CDR3 protein: CASSYGGGGSPLHF. The CDR3 nucleotides read TGTGCCAGCAGTTACGGAGGGGGCGGTTCACCCCTCCACTTT.

The V and J genes are TRBV6-5 and TRBJ2-2; 12 positions agree with TRBD2. The CDR3 is 15 amino acids. Losses at the gene ends were 6 bases for V and 3 bases for J; bases not matched to a gene: 2. Looked up from germline, CDR1 is MNHEY and CDR2 is SVGAGI. The CDR3 DNA reads as TGTGCCAGCAGCCGACTAGCGGGAGACACCGGGGAGCTGTTTTTT. It yields the protein CASSRLAGDTGELFF.

The chain joins TRBV7-9 to TRBJ2-1; no definite D call. This CDR3 has 13 residues. Per the germline V gene, CDR1 is SEHNR and CDR2 is FQNEAQ (reference sequence). V lost 1 base and J 9 bases, leaving 10 bases between the germline ends. CDR3 protein: CASSLELRAEQFF. As DNA, the CDR3 is TGTGCCAGCAGCTTAGAACTTCGCGCTGAGCAGTTCTTC.

The chain recombines TRBV29-1 with TRBJ2-7; unclear D gene. The CDR3 sequence is 11 residues long. Germline lookup yields CDR1 SQVTM and CDR2 ANQGSEA. The germline V and J ends were trimmed by 7 bases and 2 bases, with 9 bases remaining between them. CDR3 residues: CSALWTYEQYF. The DNA of the CDR3 is TGCAGCGCCCTCTGGACCTACGAGCAGTACTTC.

This chain links TRBV27 with TRBJ2-2; 10 bases line up with TRBD2. The CDR3 contains 17 residues. The V and J ends lost 3 bases and 4 bases, in that order; junction bases with no gene match: 8. The germline V gene has CDR1 MNHEY and CDR2 SMNVEV (reference sequence). The CDR3 DNA reads as TGTGCCAGCAGTTTTCGCCCTAGCGGGAGTCGCACCGGGGAGCTGTTTTTT. It yields the protein CASSFRPSGSRTGELFF.

The J gene is TRBJ1-3, the V gene TRBV7-3; D gene ambiguous. The ends were cut back, 6 bases at V and 3 bases at J, with 12 bases in the middle. The germline gives CDR1 SGHTA, CDR2 FQGTGA. This CDR3 spans 14 amino acids. The CDR3 region has the DNA TGTGCCAGCAGTCTTAGAGCCTATGGAAACACCATATATTTT. Translating gives CASSLRAYGNTIYF.